This T cell receptor (beta chain) was sequenced during a study of cytomegalovirus exposure and HLA in healthy donors. For the study at large: Membership in the Caucasian-associated ancestry cluster was found for about 84% of 398 genotyped donors.

V was shortened by 3 bases and J by 7 bases, with 9 bases between the two germline ends. Per germline, CDR1 DFQATT and CDR2 SNEGSKA (reference sequence). CDR3 length: 11 amino acids. PCR used 60 Vbeta primers and 13 Jbeta primers. Generated by immunoSEQ multiplex PCR, the TCRdb table keeps only in-frame clones and is missing some. This sample yields around 120,000 clones, of which 70% to 80% are seen a single time; approximately 2.9% belongs to the top ten. This chain uses TRBV20-1 with TRBJ2-5; possibly TRBD2 for D (5 bases). The sequenced material came from PBMCs. The sequence was obtained from a human donor in good health. CDR3 in amino acids: CSARREVTQYF. CDR3 DNA sequence: TGCAGTGCTAGGAGGGAAGTGACCCAGTACTTC.